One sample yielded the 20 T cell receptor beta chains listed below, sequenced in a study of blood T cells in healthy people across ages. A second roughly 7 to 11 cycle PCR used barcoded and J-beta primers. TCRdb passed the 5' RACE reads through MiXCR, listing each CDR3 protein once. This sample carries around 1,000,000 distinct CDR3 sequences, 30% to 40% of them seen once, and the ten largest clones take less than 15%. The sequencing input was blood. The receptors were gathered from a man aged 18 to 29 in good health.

The CDR3 bases are TGCAGCGTTTCCCCCGGGACGGCGTACAATGAGCAGTTCTTC. As protein: CSVSPGTAYNEQFF. J is TRBJ2-1 and V is TRBV29-1, with D perhaps assigned TRBD1 or TRBD2 (5 bases each). V was pared by 5 bases and J by 4 bases, with 15 bases between. This CDR3 region has 14 residues. The germline CDR1 and CDR2 sequences are SQVTM and ANQGSEA.

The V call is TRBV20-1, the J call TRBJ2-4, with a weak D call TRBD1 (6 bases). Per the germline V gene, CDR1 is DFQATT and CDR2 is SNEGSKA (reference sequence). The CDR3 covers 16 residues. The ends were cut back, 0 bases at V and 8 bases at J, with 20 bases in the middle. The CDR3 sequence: CSARDLLRQGGDIQYF. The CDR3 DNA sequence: TGCAGTGCTAGAGATCTCTTGAGACAAGGGGGAGACATTCAGTACTTC.

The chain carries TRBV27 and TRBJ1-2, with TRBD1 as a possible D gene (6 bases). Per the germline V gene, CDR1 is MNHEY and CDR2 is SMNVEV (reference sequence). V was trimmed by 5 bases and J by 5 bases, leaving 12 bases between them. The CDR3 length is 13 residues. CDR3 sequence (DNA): TGTGCCAGCAGTGGACGCGGACAGTATGGCTACACCTTC. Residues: CASSGRGQYGYTF.

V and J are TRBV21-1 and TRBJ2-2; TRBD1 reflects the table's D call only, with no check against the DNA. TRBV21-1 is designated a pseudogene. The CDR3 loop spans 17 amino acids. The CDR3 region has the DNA TGTGCCAGCAGCCCCCCCCCATCGGCAGAGAACACCGGGGAGCTGTTTTTT. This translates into CASSPPPSAENTGELFF.

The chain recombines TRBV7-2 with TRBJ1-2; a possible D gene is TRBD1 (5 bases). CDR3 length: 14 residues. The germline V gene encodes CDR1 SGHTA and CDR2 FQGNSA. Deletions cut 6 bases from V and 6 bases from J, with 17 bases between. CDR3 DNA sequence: TGTGCCAGCAGGACGGCAGGGCTGGACAATGGCTACACCTTC. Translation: CASRTAGLDNGYTF. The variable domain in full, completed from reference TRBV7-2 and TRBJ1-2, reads GAGVSQSPSNKVTEKGKDVELRCDPISGHTALYWYRQSLGQGLEFLIYFQGNSAPDKSGLPSDRFSAERTGGSVSTLTIQRTQQEDSAVYLCASRTAGLDNGYTFGSGTRLTVV.

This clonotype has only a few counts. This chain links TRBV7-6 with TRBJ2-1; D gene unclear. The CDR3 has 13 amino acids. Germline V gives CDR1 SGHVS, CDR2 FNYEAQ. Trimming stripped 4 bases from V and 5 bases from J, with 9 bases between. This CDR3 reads CASSSRPDNEQFF. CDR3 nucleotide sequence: TGTGCCAGCAGCTCCCGACCTGACAATGAGCAGTTCTTC.

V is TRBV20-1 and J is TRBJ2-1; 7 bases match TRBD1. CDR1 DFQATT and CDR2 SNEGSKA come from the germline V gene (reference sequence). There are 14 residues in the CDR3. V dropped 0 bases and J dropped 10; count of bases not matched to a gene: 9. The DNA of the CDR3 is TGCAGTGCTAGAGAGCCGGGACAGCTCTACGAGCAGTTCTTC. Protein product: CSAREPGQLYEQFF.

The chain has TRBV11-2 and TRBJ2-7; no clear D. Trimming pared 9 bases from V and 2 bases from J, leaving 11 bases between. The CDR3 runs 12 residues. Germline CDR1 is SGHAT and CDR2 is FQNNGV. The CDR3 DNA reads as TGTGCCAGTCCACTCCTTGCCTACGAGCAGTACTTC. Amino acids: CASPLLAYEQYF.

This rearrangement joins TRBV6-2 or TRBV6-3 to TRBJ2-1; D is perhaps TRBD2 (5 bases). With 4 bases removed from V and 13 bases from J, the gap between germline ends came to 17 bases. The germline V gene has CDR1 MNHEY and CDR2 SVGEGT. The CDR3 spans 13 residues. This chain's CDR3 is CASSFDHWETQFF. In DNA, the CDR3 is TGTGCCAGCAGTTTTGACCACTGGGAGACCCAGTTCTTC.

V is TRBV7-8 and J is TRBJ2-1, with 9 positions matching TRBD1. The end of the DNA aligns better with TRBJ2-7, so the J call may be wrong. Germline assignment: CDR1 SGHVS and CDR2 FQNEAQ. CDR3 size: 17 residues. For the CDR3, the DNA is TGTGCCAGCAGCTTAGGAGGTTGGGACAGGGCCTACAATGAGCAGTACTTC. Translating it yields CASSLGGWDRAYNEQYF.

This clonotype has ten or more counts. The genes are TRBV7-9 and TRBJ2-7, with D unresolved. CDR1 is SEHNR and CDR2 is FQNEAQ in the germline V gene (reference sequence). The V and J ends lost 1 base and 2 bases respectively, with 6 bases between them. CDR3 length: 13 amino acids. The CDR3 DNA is TGTGCCAGCAGCTTAGGCGCTACCTACGAGCAGTACTTC. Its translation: CASSLGATYEQYF.

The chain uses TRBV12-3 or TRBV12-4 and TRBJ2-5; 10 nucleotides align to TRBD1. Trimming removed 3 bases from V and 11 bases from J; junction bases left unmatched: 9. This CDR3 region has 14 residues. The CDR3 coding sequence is TGTGCCAGCAGTTTGGCGACAGGGGGCTCGGGGCAGTACTTC. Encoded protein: CASSLATGGSGQYF.

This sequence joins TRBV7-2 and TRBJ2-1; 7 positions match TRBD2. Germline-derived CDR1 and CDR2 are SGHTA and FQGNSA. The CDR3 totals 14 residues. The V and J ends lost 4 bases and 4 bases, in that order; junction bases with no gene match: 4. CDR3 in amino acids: CASSWGGGYNEQFF. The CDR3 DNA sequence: TGTGCCAGCAGCTGGGGGGGGGGTTACAATGAGCAGTTCTTC.

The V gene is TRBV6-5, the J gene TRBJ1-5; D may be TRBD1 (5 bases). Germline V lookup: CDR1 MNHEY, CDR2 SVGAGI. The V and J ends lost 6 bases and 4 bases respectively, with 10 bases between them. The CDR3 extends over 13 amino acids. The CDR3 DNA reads TGTGCCAGCAGCCAGACAGAAAATCAGCCCCAGCATTTT. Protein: CASSQTENQPQHF.

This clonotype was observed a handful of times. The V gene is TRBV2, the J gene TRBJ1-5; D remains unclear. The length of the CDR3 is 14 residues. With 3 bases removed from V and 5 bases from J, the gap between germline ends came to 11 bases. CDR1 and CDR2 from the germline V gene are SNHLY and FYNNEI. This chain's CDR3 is CASSEGRTYQPQHF. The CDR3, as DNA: TGTGCCAGCAGTGAGGGCAGGACTTATCAGCCCCAGCATTTT.

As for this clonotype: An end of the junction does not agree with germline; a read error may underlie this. The CDR3: CVSRKGAATRNEQFF. CDR3 bases: TGCGTCAGCAGAAAGGGGGCTGCTACTAGGAATGAGCAGTTCTTC. The chain joins TRBV5-1 to TRBJ2-1, with TRBD1 identical over 7 bases. The CDR3 has 15 amino acids. In germline, CDR1 is SGHRS, CDR2 YFSETQ.

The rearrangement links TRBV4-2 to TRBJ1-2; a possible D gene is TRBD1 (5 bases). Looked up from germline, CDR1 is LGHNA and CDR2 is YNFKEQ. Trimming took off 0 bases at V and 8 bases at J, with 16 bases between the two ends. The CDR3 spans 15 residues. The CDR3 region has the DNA TGTGCCAGCAGCCAAGATTATGCCGGGGCTGAGGGCTACACCTTC. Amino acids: CASSQDYAGAEGYTF.

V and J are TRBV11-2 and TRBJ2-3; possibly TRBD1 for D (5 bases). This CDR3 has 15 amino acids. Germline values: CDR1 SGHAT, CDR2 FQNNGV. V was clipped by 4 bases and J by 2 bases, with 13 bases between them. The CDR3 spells CASSSRTLSTDTQYF. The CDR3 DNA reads TGTGCCAGCAGCTCCCGGACATTATCCACAGATACGCAGTATTTT.

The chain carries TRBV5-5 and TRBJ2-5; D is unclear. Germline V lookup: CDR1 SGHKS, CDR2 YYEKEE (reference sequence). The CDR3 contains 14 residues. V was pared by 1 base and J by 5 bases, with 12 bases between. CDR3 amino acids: CASSLFSPWETQYF. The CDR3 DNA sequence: TGTGCCAGCAGCTTGTTCAGCCCATGGGAGACCCAGTACTTC.

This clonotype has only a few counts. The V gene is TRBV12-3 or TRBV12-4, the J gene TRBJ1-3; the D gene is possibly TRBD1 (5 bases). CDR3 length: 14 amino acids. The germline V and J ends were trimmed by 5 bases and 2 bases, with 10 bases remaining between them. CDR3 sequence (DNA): TGTGCCAGCAGTACCAGGGTCACTGGAAACACCATATATTTT. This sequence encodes CASSTRVTGNTIYF.